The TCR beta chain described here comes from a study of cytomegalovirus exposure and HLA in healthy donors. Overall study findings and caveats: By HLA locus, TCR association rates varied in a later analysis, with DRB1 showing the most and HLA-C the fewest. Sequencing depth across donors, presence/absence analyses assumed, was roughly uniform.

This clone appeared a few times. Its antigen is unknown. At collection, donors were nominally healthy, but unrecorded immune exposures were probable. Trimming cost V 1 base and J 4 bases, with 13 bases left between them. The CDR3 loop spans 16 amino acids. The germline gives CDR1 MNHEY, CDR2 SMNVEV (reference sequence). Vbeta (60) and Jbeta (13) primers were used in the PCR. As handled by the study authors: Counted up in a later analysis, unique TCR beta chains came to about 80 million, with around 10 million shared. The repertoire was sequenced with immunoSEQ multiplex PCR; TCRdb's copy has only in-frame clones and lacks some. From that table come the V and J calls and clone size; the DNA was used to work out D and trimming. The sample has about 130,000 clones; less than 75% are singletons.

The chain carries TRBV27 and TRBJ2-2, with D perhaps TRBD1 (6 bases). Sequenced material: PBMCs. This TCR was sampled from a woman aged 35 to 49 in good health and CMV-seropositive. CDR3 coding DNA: TGTGCCAGCAGTTTATTAGGGGGATGGGGCACCGGGGAGCTGTTTTTT. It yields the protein CASSLLGGWGTGELFF.